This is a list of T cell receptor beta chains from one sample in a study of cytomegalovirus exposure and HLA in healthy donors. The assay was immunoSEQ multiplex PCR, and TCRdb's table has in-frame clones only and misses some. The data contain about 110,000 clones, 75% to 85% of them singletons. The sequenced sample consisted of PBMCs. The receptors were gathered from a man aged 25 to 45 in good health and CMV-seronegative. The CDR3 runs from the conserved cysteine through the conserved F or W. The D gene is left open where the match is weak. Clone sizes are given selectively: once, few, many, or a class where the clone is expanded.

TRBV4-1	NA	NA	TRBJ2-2	CASTPTSLALNTGELFF	TGCGCCAGCACGCCGACCTCCCTAGCGCTAAACACCGGGGAGCTGTTTTTT
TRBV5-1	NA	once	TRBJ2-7	CASSLDGGSYEQYF	TGCGCCAGCAGCTTGGATGGGGGGTCCTACGAGCAGTACTTC
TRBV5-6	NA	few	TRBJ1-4	CASSLVAGKDEKLFF	TGTGCCAGCAGCTTGGTGGCAGGGAAGGATGAAAAACTGTTTTTT
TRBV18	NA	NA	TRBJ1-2	CASSPAGGANYGYTF	TGTGCCAGCTCACCAGCAGGAGGGGCAAACTATGGCTACACCTTC
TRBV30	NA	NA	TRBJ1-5	CAWTPAGGRNQPQHF	TGTGCCTGGACCCCGGCGGGCGGCCGAAACCAGCCCCAGCATTTT
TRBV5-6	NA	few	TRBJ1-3	CASSLVTFGNTIYF	TGTGCCAGCAGCTTGGTAACATTCGGAAACACCATATATTTT
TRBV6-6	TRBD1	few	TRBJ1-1	CASSLGQAWGGAFF	TGTGCCAGCAGTTTGGGACAGGCTTGGGGGGGAGCTTTCTTT
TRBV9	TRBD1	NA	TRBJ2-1	CASSVGPGGNEQFF	TGTGCCAGCAGCGTTGGGCCAGGGGGCAATGAGCAGTTCTTC
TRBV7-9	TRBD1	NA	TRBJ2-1	CASSARARTGENNEQFF	TGTGCCAGCAGCGCGAGGGCACGGACAGGGGAGAACAATGAGCAGTTCTTC
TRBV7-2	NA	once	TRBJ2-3	CASSSRPWQDLDTQYF	TGTGCCAGCAGCTCTCGCCCCTGGCAGGACTTAGATACGCAGTATTTT
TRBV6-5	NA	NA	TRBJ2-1	CASSYSRTNEQFF	TGTGCCAGCAGTTACTCCAGGACTAATGAGCAGTTCTTC
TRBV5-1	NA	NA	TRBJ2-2	CASSLDSSNTGELFF	TGCGCCAGCAGCTTGGACAGCTCGAACACCGGGGAGCTGTTTTTT
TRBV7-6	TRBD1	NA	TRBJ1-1	CASSFRTGENMDTEAFF	TGTGCCAGCAGCTTCAGGACAGGGGAGAATATGGACACTGAAGCTTTCTTT
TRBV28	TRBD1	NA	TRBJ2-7	CASSNTGTGSYEQYF	TGTGCCAGCAGCAATACCGGGACAGGATCCTACGAGCAGTACTTC
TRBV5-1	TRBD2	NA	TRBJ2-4	CASSTGLAGAYIQYF	TGCGCCAGCAGCACGGGACTAGCGGGGGCGTACATTCAGTACTTC
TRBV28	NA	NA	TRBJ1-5	CASSPGLNQPQHF	TGTGCCAGCAGCCCAGGGCTCAATCAGCCCCAGCATTTT
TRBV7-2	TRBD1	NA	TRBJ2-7	CASSQTGTGVPGQYF	TGTGCCAGCAGCCAAACCGGGACAGGGGTTCCAGGGCAGTACTTC
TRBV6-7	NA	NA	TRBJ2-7	CASSTGTTTYEQYF	TGTGCCAGCAGCACCGGGACAACCACCTACGAGCAGTACTTC
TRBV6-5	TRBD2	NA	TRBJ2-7	CASRKVLAGIYEQYF	TGTGCCAGCAGAAAGGTACTAGCGGGTATTTACGAGCAGTACTTC
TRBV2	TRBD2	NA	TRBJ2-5	CASSALAGDVETQYF	TGTGCCAGCAGTGCATTAGCGGGAGATGTCGAGACCCAGTACTTC
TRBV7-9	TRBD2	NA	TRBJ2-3	CASSRGTRGDSSTDTQYF	TGTGCCAGCAGTCGTGGGACTAGAGGGGACTCTAGCACAGATACGCAGTATTTT
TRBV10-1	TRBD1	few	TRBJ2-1	CASSPRGHYNEQFF	TGCGCCAGCAGTCCAAGGGGGCACTACAATGAGCAGTTCTTC
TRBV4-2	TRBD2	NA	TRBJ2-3	CASSVSGSSTDTQYF	TGTGCCAGCAGCGTTAGCGGGAGTAGCACAGATACGCAGTATTTT
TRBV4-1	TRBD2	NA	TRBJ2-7	CASSQGSAGVKEQYF	TGCGCCAGCAGCCAAGGTTCAGCGGGAGTAAAAGAGCAGTACTTC
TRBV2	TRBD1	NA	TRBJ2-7	CASSEAFMGQGAEQYF	TGTGCCAGCAGTGAAGCTTTTATGGGACAGGGGGCCGAGCAGTACTTC
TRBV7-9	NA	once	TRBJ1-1	CASAIGGTEAFF	TGTGCCAGCGCTATAGGGGGCACTGAAGCTTTCTTT
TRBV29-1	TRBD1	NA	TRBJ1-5	CSVSTGEPQPQHF	TGCAGCGTTAGTACAGGGGAACCTCAGCCCCAGCATTTT
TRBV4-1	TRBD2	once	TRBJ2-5	CASSQKGGAQYF	TGCGCCAGCAGCCAAAAGGGAGGGGCCCAGTACTTC
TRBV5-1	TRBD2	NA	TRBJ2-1	CASSPTSVRSSYNEQFF	TGCGCCAGCAGCCCGACTAGCGTCAGGAGCTCCTACAATGAGCAGTTCTTC
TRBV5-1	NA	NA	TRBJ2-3	CASSLDSYTDTQYF	TGCGCCAGCAGCTTGGACAGTTACACAGATACGCAGTATTTT
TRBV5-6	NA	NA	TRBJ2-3	CASSLELRQITDTQYF	TGTGCCAGCAGCTTGGAATTGAGACAGATCACAGATACGCAGTATTTT
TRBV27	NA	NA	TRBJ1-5	CASSLTGSVNNQPQHF	TGTGCCAGCAGTTTAACAGGGTCGGTAAACAATCAGCCCCAGCATTTT
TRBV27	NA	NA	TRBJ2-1	CVSSLEYGRSYNEQFF	TGTGTCAGCAGTTTGGAGTATGGTAGGTCCTACAATGAGCAGTTCTTC
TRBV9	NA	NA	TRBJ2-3	CASSPGRVAGSTDTQYF	TGTGCCAGCAGCCCCGGGCGGGTAGCCGGGTCCACAGATACGCAGTATTTT
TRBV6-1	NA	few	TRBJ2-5	CATRDYQETQYF	TGTGCCACCCGGGACTACCAAGAGACCCAGTACTTC
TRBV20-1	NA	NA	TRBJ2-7	CSARVLYEQYF	TGCAGTGCTAGGGTTCTATACGAGCAGTACTTC
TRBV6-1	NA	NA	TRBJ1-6	CASISGIRGSPLHF	TGTGCCAGCATTTCCGGGATCCGCGGGTCACCCCTCCACTTT
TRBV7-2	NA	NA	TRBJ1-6	CASSLVVGDSPLHF	TGTGCCAGCAGCTTAGTCGTCGGGGATTCACCCCTCCACTTT
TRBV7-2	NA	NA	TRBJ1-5	CASSLEMSQPQHF	TGTGCCAGCAGCTTAGAAATGAGTCAGCCCCAGCATTTT
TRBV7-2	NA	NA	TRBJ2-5	CASSLADRETQYF	TGTGCCAGCAGCTTAGCGGACAGAGAGACCCAGTACTTC
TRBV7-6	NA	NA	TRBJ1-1	CASSLGTGSLGIDTEAFF	TGTGCCAGCAGCTTAGGAACAGGGTCATTAGGGATAGACACTGAAGCTTTCTTT
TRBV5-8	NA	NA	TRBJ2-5	CASSPGGRFQETQYF	TGTGCCAGCAGCCCCGGGGGGCGGTTCCAAGAGACCCAGTACTTC
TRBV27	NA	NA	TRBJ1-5	CASSFSAGETGQPQHF	TGTGCCAGCAGTTTCTCGGCAGGGGAGACGGGTCAGCCCCAGCATTTT
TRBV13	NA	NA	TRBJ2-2	CASTRTWELAGELFF	TGTGCCAGCACAAGAACGTGGGAGTTAGCCGGGGAGCTGTTTTTT
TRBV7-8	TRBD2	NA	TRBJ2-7	CASSLGKAGAIYEQYF	TGTGCCAGCAGCTTAGGCAAAGCGGGGGCCATCTACGAGCAGTACTTC
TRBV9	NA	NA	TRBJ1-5	CASSGRGGNQPQHF	TGTGCCAGCAGCGGGAGGGGGGGAAATCAGCCCCAGCATTTT